This T cell receptor delta chain was sequenced during a study of Vδ1+ human thymocytes. The template was reverse-transcribed extracted RNA. The CDR3 regions were amplified by multiplex PCR from V-gene primers to a constant-region primer. TCRdb re-called the multiplex PCR reads using CATT. The sample contains some 73,000 delta-chain clones, around 30% of which appear only once. Comment on this clone: What it binds is unknown.

Trimming took 1 base from V and 0 from J, leaving 27 bases between them. The germline CDR1 and CDR2 sequences are TSWWSYY and QGS. This CDR3 has 21 amino acids. Study-level results: Thymic TRG and TRD repertoires appeared highly polyclonal, with Gaussian CDR3 length distributions.

Source material: Vdelta1+ gamma-delta thymocytes from the thymus. Subset defined: FACS-sorted CD3+ TCRalphabeta- TCRVdelta1+ TCRVdelta2- thymocytes. The V call is TRDV1, the J call TRDJ1; D is perhaps TRDD2 (7 bases). The clonotype comes from a boy less than two years old who had congenital heart surgery. In nucleotides, the CDR3 is TGTGCTCTTGGGGAACCGTTCCTACCCTGGGGTCACCCGAAGTACACCGATAAACTCATCTTT. Translating gives CALGEPFLPWGHPKYTDKLIF.